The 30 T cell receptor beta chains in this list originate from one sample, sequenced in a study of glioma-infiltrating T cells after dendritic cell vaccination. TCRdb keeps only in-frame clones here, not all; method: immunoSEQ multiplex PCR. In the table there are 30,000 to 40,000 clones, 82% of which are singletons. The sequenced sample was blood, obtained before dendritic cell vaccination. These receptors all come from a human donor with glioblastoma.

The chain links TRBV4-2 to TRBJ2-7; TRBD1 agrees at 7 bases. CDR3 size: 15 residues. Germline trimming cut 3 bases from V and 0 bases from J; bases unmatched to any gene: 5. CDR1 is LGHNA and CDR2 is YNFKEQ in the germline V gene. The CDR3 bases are TGTGCCAGCAGCCACAGCCGGGACAGCTCCTACGAGCAGTACTTC. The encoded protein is CASSHSRDSSYEQYF.

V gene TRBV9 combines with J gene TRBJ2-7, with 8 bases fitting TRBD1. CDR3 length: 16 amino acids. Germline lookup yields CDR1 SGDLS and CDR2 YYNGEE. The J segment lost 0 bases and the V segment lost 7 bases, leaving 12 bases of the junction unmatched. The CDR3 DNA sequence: TGTGCCAGCTATTCTAGGGGACAGGAGAGCTCCTACGAGCAGTACTTC. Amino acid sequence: CASYSRGQESSYEQYF.

The CDR3 loop is CASSPTTPPLGQGYLYEQYF. For the CDR3, the DNA is TGTGCCAGCTCACCAACTACTCCGCCTCTGGGACAAGGATACCTCTACGAGCAGTACTTC. This sequence joins TRBV18 and TRBJ2-7; D is perhaps TRBD1 (6 bases). This CDR3 has 20 residues. V lost 2 bases and J 3 bases, leaving 29 bases between the germline ends. Germline V lookup: CDR1 KGHSH, CDR2 LQKENI. Supplemented by reference TRBV18 and TRBJ2-7, the full variable domain reads NAGVMQNPRHLVRRRGQEARLRCSPMKGHSHVYWYRQLPEEGLKFMVYLQKENIIDESGMPKERFSAEFPKEGPSILRIQQVVRGDSAAYFCASSPTTPPLGQGYLYEQYFGPGTRLTVT.

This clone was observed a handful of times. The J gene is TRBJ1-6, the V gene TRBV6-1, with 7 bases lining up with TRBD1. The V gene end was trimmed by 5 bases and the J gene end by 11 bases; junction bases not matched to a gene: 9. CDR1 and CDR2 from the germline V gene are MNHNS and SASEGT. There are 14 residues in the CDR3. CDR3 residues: CASSTRQGRAPLHF. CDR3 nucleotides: TGTGCCAGCAGTACCCGACAGGGTCGGGCACCCCTCCACTTT.

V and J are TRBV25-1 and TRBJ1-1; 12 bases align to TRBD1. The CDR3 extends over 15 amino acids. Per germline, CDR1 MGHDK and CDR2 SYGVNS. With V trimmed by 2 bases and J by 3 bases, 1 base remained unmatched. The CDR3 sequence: CASSEGTGGDTEAFF. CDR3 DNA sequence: TGTGCCAGCAGTGAAGGGACAGGGGGCGACACTGAAGCTTTCTTT.

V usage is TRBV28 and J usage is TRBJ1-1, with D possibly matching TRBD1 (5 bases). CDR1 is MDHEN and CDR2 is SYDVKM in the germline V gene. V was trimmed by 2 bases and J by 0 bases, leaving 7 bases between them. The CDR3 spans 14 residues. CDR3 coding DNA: TGTGCCAGCAGTTTAAGACAGATGAACACTGAAGCTTTCTTT. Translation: CASSLRQMNTEAFF.

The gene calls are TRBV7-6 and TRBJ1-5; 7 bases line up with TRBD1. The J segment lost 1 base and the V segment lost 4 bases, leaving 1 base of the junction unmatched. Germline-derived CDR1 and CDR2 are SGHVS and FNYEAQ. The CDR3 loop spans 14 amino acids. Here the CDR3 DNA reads TGTGCCAGCAGCTCAGGGGGGAGCAATCAGCCCCAGCATTTT. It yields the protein CASSSGGSNQPQHF.

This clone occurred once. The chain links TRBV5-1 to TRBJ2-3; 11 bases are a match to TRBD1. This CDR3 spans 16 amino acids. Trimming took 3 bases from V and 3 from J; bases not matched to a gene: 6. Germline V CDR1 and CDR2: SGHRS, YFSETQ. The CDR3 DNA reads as TGCGCCAGCAGCTACTTCCGGGACAGGGGGACAGATACGCAGTATTTT. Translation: CASSYFRDRGTDTQYF.

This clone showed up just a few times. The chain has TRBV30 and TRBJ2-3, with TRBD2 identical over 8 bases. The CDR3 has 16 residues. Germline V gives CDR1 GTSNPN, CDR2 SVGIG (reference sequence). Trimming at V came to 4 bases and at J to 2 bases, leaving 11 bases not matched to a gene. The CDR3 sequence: CAWTTPGTSNTDTQYF. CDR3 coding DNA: TGTGCCTGGACCACCCCCGGGACTAGTAACACAGATACGCAGTATTTT.

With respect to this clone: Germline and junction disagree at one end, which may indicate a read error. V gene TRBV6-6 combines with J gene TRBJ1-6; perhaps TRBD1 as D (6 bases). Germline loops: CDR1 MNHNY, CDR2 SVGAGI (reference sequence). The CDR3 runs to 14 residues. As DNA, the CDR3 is TGTGCCAGCAGACAGGGAAAATATAATTCCCCCCTCCACTTT. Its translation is CASRQGKYNSPLHF.

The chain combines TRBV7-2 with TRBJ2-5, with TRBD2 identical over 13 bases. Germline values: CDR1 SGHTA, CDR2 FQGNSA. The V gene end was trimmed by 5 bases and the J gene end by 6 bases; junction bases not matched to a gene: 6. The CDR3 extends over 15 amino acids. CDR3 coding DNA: TGTGCCAGCAGCCTAACTAGCGGGGGGGCCCAGACCCAGTACTTC. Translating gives CASSLTSGGAQTQYF.

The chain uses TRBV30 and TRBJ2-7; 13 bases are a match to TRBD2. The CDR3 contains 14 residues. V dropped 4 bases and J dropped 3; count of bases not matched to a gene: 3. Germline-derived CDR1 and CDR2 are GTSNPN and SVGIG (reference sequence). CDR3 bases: TGTGCCTGGATGGGACTAGCGGGGAACTACGAGCAGTACTTC. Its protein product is CAWMGLAGNYEQYF.

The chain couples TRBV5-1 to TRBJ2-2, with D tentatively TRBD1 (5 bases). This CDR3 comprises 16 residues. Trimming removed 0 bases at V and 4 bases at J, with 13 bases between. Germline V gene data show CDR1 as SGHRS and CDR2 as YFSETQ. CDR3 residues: CASSLESGSSTGELFF. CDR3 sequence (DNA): TGCGCCAGCAGCTTGGAATCAGGGTCGAGCACCGGGGAGCTGTTTTTT.

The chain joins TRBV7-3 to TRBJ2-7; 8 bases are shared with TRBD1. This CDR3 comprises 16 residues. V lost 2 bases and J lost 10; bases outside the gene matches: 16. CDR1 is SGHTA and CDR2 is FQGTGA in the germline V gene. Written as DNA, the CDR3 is TGTGCCAGCAGCTTAGGACCGGGTACAGGGGGAAACCTCCAGTACTTC. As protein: CASSLGPGTGGNLQYF.

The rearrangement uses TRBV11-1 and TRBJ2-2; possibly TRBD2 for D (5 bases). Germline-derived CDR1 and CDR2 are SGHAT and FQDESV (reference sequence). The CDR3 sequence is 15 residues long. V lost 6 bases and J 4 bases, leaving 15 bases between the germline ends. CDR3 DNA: TGTGCCAGCAGTCCCGGGGTTCTGGTCACCGGGGAGCTGTTTTTT. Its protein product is CASSPGVLVTGELFF.

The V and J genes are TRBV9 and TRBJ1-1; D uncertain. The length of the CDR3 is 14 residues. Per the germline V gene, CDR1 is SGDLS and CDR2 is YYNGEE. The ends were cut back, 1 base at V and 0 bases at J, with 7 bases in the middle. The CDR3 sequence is CASSVRGLNTEAFF. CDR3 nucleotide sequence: TGTGCCAGCAGCGTACGGGGTTTGAACACTGAAGCTTTCTTT.

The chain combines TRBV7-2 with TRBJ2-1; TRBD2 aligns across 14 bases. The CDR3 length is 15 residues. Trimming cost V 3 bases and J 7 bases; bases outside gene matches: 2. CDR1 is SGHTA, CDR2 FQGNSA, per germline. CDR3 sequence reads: CASSLTSGGANEQFF. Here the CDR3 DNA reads TGTGCCAGCAGCTTGACTAGCGGGGGGGCGAATGAGCAGTTCTTC.

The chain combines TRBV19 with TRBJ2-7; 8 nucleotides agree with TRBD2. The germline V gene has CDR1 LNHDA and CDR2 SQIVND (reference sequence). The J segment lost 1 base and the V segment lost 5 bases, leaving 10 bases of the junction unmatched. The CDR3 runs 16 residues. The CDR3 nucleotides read TGTGCCAGTAGTCGATCGCGGGGGGCCGGATCCTACGAGCAGTACTTC. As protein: CASSRSRGAGSYEQYF.

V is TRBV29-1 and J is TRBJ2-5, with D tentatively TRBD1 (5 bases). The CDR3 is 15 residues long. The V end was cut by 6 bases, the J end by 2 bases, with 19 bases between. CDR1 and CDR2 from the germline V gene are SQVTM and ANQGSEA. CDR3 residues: CSVLRDSAKQETQYF. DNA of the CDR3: TGCAGCGTCCTCAGGGATTCTGCTAAACAAGAGACCCAGTACTTC. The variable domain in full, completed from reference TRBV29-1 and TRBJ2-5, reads SAVISQKPSRDICQRGTSLTIQCQVDSQVTMMFWYRQQPGQSLTLIATANQGSEATYESGFVIDKFPISRPNLTFSTLTVSNMSPEDSSIYLCSVLRDSAKQETQYFGPGTRLLVL.

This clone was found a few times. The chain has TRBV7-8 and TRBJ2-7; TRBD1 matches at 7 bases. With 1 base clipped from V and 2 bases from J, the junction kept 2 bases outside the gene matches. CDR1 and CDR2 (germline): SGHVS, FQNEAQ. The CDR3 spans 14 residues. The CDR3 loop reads CASSLGDSTYEQYF. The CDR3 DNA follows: TGTGCCAGCAGCTTAGGGGACAGCACCTACGAGCAGTACTTC. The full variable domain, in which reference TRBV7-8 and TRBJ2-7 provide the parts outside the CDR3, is GAGVSQSPRYKVAKRGQDVALRCDPISGHVSLFWYQQALGQGPEFLTYFQNEAQLDKSGLPSDRFFAERPEGSVSTLKIQRTQQEDSAVYLCASSLGDSTYEQYFGPGTRLTVT.

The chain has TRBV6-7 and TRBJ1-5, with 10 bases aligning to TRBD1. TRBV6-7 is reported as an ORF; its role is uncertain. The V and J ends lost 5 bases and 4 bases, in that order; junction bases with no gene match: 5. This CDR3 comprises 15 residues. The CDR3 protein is CASSGQDRGNQPQHF. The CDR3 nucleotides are TGTGCCAGCAGTGGCCAGGACAGGGGGAATCAGCCCCAGCATTTT.

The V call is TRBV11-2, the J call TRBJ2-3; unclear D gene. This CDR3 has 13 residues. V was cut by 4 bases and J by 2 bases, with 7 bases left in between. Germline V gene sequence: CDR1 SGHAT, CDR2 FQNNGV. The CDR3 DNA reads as TGTGCCAGCAGCTCCCGGTTCACAGATACGCAGTATTTT. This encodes CASSSRFTDTQYF.

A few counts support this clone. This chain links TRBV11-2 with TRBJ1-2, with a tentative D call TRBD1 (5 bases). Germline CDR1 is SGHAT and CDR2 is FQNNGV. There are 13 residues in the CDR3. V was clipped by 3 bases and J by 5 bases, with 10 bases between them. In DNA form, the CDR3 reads TGTGCCAGCAGCTTCCGGACACAGTATGGCTACACCTTC. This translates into CASSFRTQYGYTF. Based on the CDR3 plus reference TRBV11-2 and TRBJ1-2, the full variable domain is EAGVAQSPRYKIIEKRQSVAFWCNPISGHATLYWYQQILGQGPKLLIQFQNNGVVDDSQLPKDRFSAERLKGVDSTLKIQPAKLEDSAVYLCASSFRTQYGYTFGSGTRLTVV.

The CDR3 DNA reads as TGCGCCAGCAGCCCACAGTCTGAGAACACTGAAGCTTTCTTT. This gives the protein CASSPQSENTEAFF. The chain links TRBV4-1 to TRBJ1-1; D gene ambiguous. V was trimmed by 4 bases and J by 1 base, leaving 10 bases between them. Germline V lookup: CDR1 MGHRA, CDR2 YSYEKL. The CDR3 extends over 14 amino acids.

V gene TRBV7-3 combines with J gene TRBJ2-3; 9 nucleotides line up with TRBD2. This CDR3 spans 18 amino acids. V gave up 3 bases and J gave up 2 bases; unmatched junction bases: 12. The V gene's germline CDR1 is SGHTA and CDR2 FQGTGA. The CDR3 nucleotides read TGTGCCAGCAGCTTTCAACCGGCGCGGGGGGGCGTCACAGATACGCAGTATTTT. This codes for CASSFQPARGGVTDTQYF.

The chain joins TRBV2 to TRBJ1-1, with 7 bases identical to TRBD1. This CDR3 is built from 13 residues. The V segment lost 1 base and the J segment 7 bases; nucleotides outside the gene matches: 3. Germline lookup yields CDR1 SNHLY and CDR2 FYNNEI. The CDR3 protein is CASSEVRGHEAFF. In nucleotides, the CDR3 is TGTGCCAGCAGTGAAGTTAGGGGGCATGAAGCTTTCTTT. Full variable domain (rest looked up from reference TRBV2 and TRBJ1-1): EPEVTQTPSHQVTQMGQEVILRCVPISNHLYFYWYRQILGQKVEFLVSFYNNEISEKSEIFDDQFSVERPDGSNFTLKIRSTKLEDSAMYFCASSEVRGHEAFFGQGTRLTVV.

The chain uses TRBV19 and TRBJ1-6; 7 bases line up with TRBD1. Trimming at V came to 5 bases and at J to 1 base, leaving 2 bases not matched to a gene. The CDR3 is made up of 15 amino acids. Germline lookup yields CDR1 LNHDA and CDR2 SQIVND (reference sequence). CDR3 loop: CASSVQGSYNSPLHF. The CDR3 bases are TGTGCCAGTAGTGTACAGGGGTCCTATAATTCACCCCTCCACTTT.

In DNA, the CDR3 is TGTGCCAGCAGCCAAGTTAGCGTTGAGCAGTTCTTC. Protein: CASSQVSVEQFF. The chain uses TRBV4-2 and TRBJ2-1, with TRBD2 as a possible D gene (5 bases). CDR1 LGHNA and CDR2 YNFKEQ come from the germline V gene. The CDR3 loop spans 12 amino acids. Trimming removed 1 base at V and 9 bases at J, with 7 bases between.

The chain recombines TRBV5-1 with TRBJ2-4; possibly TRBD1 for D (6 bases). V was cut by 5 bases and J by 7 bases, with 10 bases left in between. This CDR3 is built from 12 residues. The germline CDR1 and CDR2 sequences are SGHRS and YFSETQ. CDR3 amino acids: CASSYDRNIQYF. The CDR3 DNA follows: TGCGCCAGCAGTTATGACAGGAACATTCAGTACTTC. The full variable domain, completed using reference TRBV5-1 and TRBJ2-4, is KAGVTQTPRYLIKTRGQQVTLSCSPISGHRSVSWYQQTPGQGLQFLFEYFSETQRNKGNFPGRFSGRQFSNSRSEMNVSTLELGDSALYLCASSYDRNIQYFGAGTRLSVL.

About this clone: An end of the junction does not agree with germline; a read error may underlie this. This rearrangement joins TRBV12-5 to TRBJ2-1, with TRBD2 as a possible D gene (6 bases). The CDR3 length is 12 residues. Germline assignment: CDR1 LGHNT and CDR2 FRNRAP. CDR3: CASGLGRNEQFF. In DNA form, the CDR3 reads TGTGCTAGCGGTTTAGGGAGGAATGAGCAGTTCTTC.